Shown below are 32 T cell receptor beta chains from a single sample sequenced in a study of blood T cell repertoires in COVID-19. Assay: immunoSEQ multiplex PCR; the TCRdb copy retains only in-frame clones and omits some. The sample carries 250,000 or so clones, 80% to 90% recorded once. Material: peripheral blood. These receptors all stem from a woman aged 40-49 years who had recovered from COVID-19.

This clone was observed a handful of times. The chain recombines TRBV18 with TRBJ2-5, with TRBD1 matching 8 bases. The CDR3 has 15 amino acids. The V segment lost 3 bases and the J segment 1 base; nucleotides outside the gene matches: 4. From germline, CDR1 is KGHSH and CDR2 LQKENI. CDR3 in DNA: TGTGCCAGCTCACCTTACAGGGGGTTCCAAGAGACCCAGTACTTC. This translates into CASSPYRGFQETQYF.

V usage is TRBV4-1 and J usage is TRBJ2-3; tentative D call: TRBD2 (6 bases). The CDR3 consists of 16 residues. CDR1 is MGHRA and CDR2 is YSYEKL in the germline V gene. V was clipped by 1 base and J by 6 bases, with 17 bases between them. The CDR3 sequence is CASSQVVRGVEDTQYF. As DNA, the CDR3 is TGCGCCAGCAGCCAAGTCGTGCGGGGCGTAGAGGATACGCAGTATTTT.

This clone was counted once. The CDR3 sequence is CASSQDSPAPEGLQTYEQYV. The CDR3 DNA reads TGTGCCAGCAGCCAAGATTCACCGGCCCCCGAGGGACTACAGACCTACGAGCAGTACGTC. The chain couples TRBV3-1 (or the pseudogene TRBV3-2) to TRBJ2-7; 7 nucleotides align to TRBD2. V shed 0 bases, J shed 2 bases, and the junction held 19 bases outside the gene matches. CDR1 LGHDT and CDR2 YNNKEL come from the germline V gene (reference sequence). CDR3 length equals 20 residues.

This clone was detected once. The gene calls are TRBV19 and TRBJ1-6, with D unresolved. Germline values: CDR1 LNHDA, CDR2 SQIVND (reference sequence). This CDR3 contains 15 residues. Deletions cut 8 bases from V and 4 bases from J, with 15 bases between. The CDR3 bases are TGTGCCAGTCAACTAACCGGGTCTTATAATTCACCCCTCCACTTT. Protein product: CASQLTGSYNSPLHF.

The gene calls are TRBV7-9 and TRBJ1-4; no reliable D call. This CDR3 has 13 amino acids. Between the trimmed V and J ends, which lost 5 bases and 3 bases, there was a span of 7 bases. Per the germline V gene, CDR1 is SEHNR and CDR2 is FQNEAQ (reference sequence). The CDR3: CASSREANEKLFF. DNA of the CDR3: TGTGCCAGCAGCCGTGAGGCTAATGAAAAACTGTTTTTT.

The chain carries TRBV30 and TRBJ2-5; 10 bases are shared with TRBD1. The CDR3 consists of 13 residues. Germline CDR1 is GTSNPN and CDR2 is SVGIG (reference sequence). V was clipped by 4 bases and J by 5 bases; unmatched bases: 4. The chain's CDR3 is CAWNGQGEETQYF. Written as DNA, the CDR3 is TGTGCCTGGAACGGACAGGGGGAGGAGACCCAGTACTTC.

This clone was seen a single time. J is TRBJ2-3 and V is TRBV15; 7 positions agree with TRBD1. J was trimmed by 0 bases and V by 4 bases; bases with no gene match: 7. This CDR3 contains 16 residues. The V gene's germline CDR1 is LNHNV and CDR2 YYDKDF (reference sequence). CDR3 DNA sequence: TGTGCCACCAGCACCAGGACAGGCCCTAGCACAGATACGCAGTATTTT. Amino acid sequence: CATSTRTGPSTDTQYF.

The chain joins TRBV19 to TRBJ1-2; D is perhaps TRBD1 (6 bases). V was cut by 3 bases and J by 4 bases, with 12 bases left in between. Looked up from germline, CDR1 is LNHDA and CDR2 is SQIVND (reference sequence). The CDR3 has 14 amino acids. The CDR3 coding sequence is TGTGCCAGTAGTATCCCAGGGGCGTTCTATGGCTACACCTTC. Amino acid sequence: CASSIPGAFYGYTF.

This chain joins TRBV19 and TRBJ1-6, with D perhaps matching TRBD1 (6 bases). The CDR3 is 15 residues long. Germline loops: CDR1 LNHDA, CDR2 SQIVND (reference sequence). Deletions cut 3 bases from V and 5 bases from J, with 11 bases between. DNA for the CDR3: TGTGCCAGTAGTATTTGGACAGCAAATAATTCACCCCTCCACTTT. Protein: CASSIWTANNSPLHF.

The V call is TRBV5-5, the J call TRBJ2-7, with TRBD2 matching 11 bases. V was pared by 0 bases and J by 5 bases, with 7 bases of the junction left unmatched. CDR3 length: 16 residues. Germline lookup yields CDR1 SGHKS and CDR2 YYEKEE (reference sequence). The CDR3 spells CASSLAVLAGAHEQYV. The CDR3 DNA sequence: TGTGCCAGCAGCTTGGCCGTACTAGCGGGAGCCCACGAGCAGTACGTC.

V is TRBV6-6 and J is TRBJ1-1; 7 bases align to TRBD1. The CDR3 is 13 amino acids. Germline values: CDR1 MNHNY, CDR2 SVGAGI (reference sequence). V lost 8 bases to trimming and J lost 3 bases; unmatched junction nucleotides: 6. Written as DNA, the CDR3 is TGTGCCAGCTTGACAGGGTGGGACACTGAAGCTTTCTTT. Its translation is CASLTGWDTEAFF.

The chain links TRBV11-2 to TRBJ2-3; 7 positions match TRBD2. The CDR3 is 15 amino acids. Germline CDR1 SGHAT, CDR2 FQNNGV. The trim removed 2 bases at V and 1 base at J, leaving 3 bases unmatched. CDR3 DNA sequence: TGTGCCAGCAGCTTAATTGGGGGGGGCACAGATACGCAGTATTTT. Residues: CASSLIGGGTDTQYF.

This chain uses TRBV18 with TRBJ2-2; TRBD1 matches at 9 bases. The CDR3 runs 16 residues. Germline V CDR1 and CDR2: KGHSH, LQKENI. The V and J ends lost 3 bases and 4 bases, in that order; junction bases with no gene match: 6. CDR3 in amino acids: CASSPPGQGFTGELFF. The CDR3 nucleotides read TGTGCCAGCTCACCTCCGGGACAGGGCTTCACCGGGGAGCTGTTTTTT.

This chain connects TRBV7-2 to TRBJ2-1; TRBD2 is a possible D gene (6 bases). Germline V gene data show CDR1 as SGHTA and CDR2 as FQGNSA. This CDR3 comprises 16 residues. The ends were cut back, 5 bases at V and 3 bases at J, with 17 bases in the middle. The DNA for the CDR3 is TGTGCCAGCAGCCCCTTTGGGGGGTCGATCTACAATGAGCAGTTCTTC. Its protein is CASSPFGGSIYNEQFF.

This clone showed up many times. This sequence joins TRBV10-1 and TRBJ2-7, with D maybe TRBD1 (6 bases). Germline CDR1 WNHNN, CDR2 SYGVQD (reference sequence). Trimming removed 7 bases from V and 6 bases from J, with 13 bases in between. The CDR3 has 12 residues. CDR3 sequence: CASKNRVSEQYV. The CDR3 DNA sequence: TGCGCCAGCAAGAACAGGGTATCCGAGCAGTACGTC.

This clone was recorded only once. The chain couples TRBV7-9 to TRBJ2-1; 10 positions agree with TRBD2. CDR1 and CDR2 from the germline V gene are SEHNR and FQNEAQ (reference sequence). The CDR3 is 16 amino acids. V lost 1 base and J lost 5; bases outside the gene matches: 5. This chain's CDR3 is CASSLGRLAGDNEQFF. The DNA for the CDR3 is TGTGCCAGCAGCTTAGGTCGCCTAGCGGGAGACAATGAGCAGTTCTTC.

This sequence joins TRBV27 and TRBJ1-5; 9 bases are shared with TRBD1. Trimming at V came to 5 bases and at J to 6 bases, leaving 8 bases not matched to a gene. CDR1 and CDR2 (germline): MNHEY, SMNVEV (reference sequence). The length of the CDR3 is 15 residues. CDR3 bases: TGTGCCAGCAGTGGAGGACAGGGGTTGGGTCAGCCCCAGCATTTT. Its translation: CASSGGQGLGQPQHF.

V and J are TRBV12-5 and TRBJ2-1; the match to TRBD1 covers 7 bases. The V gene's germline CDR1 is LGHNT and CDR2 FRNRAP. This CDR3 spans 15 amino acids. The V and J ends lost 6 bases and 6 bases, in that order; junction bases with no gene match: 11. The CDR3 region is CASGTDRVGSNEQFF. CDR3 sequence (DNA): TGTGCTAGTGGCACCGACAGGGTTGGGTCCAATGAGCAGTTCTTC.

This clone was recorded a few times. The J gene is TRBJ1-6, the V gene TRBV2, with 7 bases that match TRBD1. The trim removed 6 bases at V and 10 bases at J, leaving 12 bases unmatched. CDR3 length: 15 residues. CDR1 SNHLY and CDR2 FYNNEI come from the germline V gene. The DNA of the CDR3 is TGTGCCAGCAGACCGGACAGGCTCGGAGGCTCACCCCTCCACTTT. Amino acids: CASRPDRLGGSPLHF. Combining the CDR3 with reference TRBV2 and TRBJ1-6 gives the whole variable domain EPEVTQTPSHQVTQMGQEVILRCVPISNHLYFYWYRQILGQKVEFLVSFYNNEISEKSEIFDDQFSVERPDGSNFTLKIRSTKLEDSAMYFCASRPDRLGGSPLHFGNGTRLTVT.

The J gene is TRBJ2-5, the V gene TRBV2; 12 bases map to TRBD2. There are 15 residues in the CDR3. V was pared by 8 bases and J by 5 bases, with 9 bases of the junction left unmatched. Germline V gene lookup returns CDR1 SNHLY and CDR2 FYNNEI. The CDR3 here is CASDPSGRGGETQYF. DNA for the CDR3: TGTGCCAGCGATCCTAGCGGGAGGGGAGGGGAGACCCAGTACTTC.

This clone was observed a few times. The CDR3 sequence: CASSPHQPMNTEAFF. The DNA for the CDR3 is TGTGCCAGCAGCCCACATCAACCCATGAACACTGAAGCTTTCTTT. The rearrangement joins TRBV14 to TRBJ1-1; no reliable D call. Trimming removed 4 bases at V and 0 bases at J, with 12 bases between. The CDR3 runs 15 residues. Germline values: CDR1 SGHDN, CDR2 FVKESK.

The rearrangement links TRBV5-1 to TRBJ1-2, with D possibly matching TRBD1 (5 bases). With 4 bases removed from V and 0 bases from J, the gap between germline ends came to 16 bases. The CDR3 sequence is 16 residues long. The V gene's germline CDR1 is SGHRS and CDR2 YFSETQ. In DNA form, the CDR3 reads TGCGCCAGCAGCCCCCGGGGGGGTACGTCTAACTATGGCTACACCTTC. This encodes CASSPRGGTSNYGYTF.

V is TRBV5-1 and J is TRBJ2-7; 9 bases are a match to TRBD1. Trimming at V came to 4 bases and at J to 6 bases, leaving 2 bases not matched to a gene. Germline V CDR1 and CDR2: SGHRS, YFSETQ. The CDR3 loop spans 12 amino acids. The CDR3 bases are TGCGCCAGCAGCCGGGACAGGGCCGAGCAGTACTTC. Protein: CASSRDRAEQYF. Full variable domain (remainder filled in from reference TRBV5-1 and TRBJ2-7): KAGVTQTPRYLIKTRGQQVTLSCSPISGHRSVSWYQQTPGQGLQFLFEYFSETQRNKGNFPGRFSGRQFSNSRSEMNVSTLELGDSALYLCASSRDRAEQYFGPGTRLTVT.

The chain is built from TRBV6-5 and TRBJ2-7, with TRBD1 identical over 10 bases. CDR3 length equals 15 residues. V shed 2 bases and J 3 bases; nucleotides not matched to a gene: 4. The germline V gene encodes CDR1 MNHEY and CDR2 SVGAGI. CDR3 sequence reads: CASSYTGTGDYEQYF. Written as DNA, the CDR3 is TGTGCCAGCAGTTACACCGGGACAGGGGACTACGAGCAGTACTTC.

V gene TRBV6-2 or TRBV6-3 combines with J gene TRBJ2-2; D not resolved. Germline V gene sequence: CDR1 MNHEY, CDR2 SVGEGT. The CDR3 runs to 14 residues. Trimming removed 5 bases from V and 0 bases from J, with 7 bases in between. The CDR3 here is CASSKLTNTGELFF. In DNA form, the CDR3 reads TGTGCCAGCAGTAAACTAACGAACACCGGGGAGCTGTTTTTT.

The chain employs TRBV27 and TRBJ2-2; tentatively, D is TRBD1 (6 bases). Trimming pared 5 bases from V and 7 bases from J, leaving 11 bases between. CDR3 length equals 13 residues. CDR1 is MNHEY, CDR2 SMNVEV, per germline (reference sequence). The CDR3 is CASSHRVSGELFF. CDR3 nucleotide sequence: TGTGCCAGCAGTCACAGGGTCAGCGGGGAGCTGTTTTTT.

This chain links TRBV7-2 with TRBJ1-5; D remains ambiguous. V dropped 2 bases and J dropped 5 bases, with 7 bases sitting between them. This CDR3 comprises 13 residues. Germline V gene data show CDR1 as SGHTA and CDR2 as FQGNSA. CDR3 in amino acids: CASSLWADQPQHF. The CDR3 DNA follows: TGTGCCAGCAGCTTATGGGCCGATCAGCCCCAGCATTTT.

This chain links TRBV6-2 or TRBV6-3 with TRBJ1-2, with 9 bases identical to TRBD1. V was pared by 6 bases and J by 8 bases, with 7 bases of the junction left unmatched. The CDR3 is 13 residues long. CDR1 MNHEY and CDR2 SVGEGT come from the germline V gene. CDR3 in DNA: TGTGCCAGCAGCGGGACAGGGATAGGAGGCTACACCTTC. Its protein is CASSGTGIGGYTF.

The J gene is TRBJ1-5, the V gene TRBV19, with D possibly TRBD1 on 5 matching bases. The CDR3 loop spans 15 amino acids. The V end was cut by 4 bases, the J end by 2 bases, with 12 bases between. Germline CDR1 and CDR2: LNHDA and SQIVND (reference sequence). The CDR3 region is CASSTGNARNQPQHF. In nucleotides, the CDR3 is TGTGCCAGTAGTACAGGGAATGCGCGCAATCAGCCCCAGCATTTT.

The CDR3 DNA is TGCGCCAGCAGCTTGGGGGGGCCCGGTGCTGGAAACACCATATATTTT. This codes for CASSLGGPGAGNTIYF. The V and J genes are TRBV5-1 and TRBJ1-3; a possible D gene is TRBD1 (6 bases). The germline V gene encodes CDR1 SGHRS and CDR2 YFSETQ. V shed 0 bases and J shed 2 bases, with 12 bases lying between them. CDR3 size: 16 residues.

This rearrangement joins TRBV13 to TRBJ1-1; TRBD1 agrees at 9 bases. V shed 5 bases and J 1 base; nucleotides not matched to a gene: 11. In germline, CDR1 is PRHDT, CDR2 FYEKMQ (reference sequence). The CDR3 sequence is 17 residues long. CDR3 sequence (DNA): TGTGCCAGCAGCCCGCCAGGGGACAGGGTAAGGAACACTGAAGCTTTCTTT. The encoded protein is CASSPPGDRVRNTEAFF. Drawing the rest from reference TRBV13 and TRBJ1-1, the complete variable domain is AAGVIQSPRHLIKEKRETATLKCYPIPRHDTVYWYQQGPGQDPQFLISFYEKMQSDKGSIPDRFSAQQFSDYHSELNMSSLELGDSALYFCASSPPGDRVRNTEAFFGQGTRLTVV.

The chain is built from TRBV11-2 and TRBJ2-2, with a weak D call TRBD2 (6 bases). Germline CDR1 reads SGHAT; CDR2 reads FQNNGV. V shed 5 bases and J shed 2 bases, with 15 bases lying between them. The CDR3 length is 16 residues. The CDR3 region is CASSTSLTGNTGELFF. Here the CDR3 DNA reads TGTGCCAGCAGCACTAGCCTAACAGGCAACACCGGGGAGCTGTTTTTT.